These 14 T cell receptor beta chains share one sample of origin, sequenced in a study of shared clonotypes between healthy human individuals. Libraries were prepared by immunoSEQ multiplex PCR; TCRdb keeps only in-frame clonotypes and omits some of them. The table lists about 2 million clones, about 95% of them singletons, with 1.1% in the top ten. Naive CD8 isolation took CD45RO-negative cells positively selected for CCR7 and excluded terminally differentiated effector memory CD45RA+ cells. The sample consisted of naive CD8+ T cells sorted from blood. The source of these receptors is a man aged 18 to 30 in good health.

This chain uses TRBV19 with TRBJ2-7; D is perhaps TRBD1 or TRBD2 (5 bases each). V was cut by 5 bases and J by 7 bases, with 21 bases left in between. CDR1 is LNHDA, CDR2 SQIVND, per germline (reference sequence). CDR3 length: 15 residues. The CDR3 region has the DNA TGTGCCAGTAGTCTATCCGGGACGGCTTCAATTGAGCAGTACTTC. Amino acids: CASSLSGTASIEQYF.

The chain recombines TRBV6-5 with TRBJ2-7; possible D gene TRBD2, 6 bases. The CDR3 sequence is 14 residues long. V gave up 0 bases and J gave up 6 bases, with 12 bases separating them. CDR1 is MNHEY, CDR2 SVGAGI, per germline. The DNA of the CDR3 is TGTGCCAGCAGTTACTCCGGGAGCTTGGGCGAGCAGTACTTC. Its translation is CASSYSGSLGEQYF.

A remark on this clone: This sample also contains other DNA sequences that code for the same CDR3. The CDR3 region is CSVVGQNYGYTF. The CDR3 nucleotides read TGCAGCGTTGTCGGGCAGAACTATGGCTACACCTTC. The chain links TRBV29-1 to TRBJ1-2; D unresolved. The germline V and J ends were trimmed by 4 bases and 2 bases, with 8 bases remaining between them. The CDR3 spans 12 residues. The V gene's germline CDR1 is SQVTM and CDR2 ANQGSEA.

CDR3 in DNA: TGTGCCGGTGCCGGGACAGGGGACCCAGATACGCAGTATTTT. It yields the protein CAGAGTGDPDTQYF. The rearrangement links TRBV2 to TRBJ2-3, with 10 bases matching TRBD1. With 11 bases clipped from V and 4 bases from J, the junction kept 9 bases outside the gene matches. Germline CDR1 SNHLY, CDR2 FYNNEI. This CDR3 comprises 14 residues. The entire variable domain, with the rest obtained from reference TRBV2 and TRBJ2-3, is as follows: EPEVTQTPSHQVTQMGQEVILRCVPISNHLYFYWYRQILGQKVEFLVSFYNNEISEKSEIFDDQFSVERPDGSNFTLKIRSTKLEDSAMYFCAGAGTGDPDTQYFGPGTRLTVL.

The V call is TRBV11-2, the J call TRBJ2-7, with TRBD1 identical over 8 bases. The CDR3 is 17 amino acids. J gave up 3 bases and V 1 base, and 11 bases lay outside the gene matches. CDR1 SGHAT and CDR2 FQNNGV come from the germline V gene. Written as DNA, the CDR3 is TGTGCCAGCAGCTTAGGCCCCACCGGGACAGGACTCTACGAGCAGTACTTC. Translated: CASSLGPTGTGLYEQYF.

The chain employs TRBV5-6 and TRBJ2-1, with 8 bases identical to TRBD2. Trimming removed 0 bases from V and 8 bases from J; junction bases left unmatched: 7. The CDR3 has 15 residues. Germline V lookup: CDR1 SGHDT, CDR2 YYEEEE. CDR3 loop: CASSLAVAGGDEQFF. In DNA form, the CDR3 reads TGTGCCAGCAGCTTGGCGGTAGCCGGGGGGGATGAGCAGTTCTTC.

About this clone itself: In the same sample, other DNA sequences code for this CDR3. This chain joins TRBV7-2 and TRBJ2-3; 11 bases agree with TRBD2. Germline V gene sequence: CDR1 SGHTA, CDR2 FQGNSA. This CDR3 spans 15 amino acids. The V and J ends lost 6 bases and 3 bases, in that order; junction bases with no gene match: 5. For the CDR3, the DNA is TGTGCCAGCAGTCCTACTAGCGGGGGAACAGATACGCAGTATTTT. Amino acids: CASSPTSGGTDTQYF. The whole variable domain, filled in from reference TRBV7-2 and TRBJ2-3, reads GAGVSQSPSNKVTEKGKDVELRCDPISGHTALYWYRQSLGQGLEFLIYFQGNSAPDKSGLPSDRFSAERTGGSVSTLTIQRTQQEDSAVYLCASSPTSGGTDTQYFGPGTRLTVL.

CDR3 coding DNA: TGCGCCAGCAGCCTAGCGGGAGTCTACAATGAGCAGTTCTTC. It translates to CASSLAGVYNEQFF. The rearrangement uses TRBV10-2 and TRBJ2-1; 10 bases line up with TRBD2. This CDR3 is 14 amino acids long. With 6 bases clipped from V and 3 bases from J, the junction kept 2 bases outside the gene matches. From germline, CDR1 is WSHSY and CDR2 SAAADI.

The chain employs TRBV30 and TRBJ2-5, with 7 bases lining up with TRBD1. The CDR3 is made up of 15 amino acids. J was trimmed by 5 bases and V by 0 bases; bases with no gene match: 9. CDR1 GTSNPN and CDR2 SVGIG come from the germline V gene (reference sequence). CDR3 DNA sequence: TGTGCCTGGAGTGTAAGTATAGGGGGCGCGGAGACCCAGTACTTC. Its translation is CAWSVSIGGAETQYF.

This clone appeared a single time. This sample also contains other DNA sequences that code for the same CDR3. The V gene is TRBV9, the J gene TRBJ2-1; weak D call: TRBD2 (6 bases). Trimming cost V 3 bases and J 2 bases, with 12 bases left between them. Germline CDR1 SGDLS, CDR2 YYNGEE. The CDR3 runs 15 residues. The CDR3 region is CASSEAGVPYNEQFF. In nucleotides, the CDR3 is TGTGCCAGCAGCGAAGCGGGCGTGCCCTACAATGAGCAGTTCTTC.

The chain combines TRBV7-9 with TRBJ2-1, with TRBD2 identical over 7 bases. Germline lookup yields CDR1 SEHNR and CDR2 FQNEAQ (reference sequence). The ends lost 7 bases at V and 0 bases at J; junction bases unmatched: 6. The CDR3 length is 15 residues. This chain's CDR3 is CASTIRDYSYNEQFF. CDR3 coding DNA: TGTGCCAGCACAATCCGGGACTACTCCTACAATGAGCAGTTCTTC.

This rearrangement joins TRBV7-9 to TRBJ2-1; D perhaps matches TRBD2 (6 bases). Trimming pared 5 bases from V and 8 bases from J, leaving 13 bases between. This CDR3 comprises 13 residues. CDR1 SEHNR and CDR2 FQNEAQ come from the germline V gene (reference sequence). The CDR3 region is CASSPAGFYEQFF. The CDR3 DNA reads TGTGCCAGCAGCCCGGCGGGGTTCTATGAGCAGTTCTTC.

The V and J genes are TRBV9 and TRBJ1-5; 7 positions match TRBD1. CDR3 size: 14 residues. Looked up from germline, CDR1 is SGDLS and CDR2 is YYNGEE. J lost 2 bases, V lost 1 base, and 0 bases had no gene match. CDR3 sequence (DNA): TGTGCCAGCAGCGTAACAGGGGGCAATCAGCCCCAGCATTTT. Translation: CASSVTGGNQPQHF.

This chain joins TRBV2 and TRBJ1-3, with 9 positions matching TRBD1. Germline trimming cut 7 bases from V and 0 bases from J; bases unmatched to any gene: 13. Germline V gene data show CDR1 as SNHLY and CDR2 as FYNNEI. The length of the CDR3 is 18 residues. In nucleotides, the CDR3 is TGTGCCAGCAACCGGGACAGGGCGACCTTTAGCTCTGGAAACACCATATATTTT. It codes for CASNRDRATFSSGNTIYF.